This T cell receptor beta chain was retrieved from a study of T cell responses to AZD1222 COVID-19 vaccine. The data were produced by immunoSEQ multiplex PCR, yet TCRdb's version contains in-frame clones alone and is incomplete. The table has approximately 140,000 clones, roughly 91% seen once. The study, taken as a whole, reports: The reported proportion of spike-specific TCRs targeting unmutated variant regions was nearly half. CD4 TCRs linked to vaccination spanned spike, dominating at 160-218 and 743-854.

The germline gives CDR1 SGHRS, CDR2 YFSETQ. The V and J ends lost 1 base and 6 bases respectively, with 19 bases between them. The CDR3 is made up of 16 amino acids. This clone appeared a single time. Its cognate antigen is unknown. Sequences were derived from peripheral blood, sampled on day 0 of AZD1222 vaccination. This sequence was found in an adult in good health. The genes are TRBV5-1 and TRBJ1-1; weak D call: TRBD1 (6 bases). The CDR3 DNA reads TGCGCCAGCAGCTTGCCGGGCCCAGGACAGAGCGCTGAAGCTTTCTTT. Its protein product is CASSLPGPGQSAEAFF.